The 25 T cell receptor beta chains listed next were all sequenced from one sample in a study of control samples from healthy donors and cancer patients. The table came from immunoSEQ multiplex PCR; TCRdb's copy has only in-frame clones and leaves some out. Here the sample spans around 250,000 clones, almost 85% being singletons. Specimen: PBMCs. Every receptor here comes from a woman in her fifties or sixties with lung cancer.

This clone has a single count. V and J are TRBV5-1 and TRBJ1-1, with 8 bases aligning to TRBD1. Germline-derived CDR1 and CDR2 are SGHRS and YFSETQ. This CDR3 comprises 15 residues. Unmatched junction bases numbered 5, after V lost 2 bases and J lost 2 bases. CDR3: CASSLLTGGNTEAFF. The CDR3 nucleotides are TGCGCCAGCAGCTTACTAACAGGGGGTAACACTGAAGCTTTCTTT.

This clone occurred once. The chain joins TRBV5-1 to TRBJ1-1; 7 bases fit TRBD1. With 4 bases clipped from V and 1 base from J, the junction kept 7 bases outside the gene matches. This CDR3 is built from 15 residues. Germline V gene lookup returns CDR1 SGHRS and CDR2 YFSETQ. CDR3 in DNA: TGCGCCAGCAGCGACCAGGGGGGTAGGAACACTGAAGCTTTCTTT. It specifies CASSDQGGRNTEAFF. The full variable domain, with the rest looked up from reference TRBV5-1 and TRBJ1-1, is KAGVTQTPRYLIKTRGQQVTLSCSPISGHRSVSWYQQTPGQGLQFLFEYFSETQRNKGNFPGRFSGRQFSNSRSEMNVSTLELGDSALYLCASSDQGGRNTEAFFGQGTRLTVV.

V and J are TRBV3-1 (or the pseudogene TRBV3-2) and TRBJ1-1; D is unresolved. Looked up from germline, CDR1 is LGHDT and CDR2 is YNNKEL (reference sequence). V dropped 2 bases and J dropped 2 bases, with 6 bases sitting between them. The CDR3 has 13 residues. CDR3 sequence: CASSQHENTEAFF. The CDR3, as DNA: TGTGCCAGCAGCCAACACGAAAACACTGAAGCTTTCTTT.

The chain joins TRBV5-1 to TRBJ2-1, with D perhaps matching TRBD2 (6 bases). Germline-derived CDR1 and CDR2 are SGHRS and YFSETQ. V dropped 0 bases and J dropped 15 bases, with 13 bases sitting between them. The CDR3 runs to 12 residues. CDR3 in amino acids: CASSLEAGIWFF. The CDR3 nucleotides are TGCGCCAGCAGCTTGGAGGCGGGAATTTGGTTCTTC.

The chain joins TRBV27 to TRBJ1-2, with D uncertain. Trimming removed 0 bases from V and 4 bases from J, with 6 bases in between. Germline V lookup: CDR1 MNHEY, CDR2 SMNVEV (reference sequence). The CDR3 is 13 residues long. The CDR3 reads CASSLSAGYGYTF. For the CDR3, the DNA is TGTGCCAGCAGTTTATCGGCCGGCTATGGCTACACCTTC.

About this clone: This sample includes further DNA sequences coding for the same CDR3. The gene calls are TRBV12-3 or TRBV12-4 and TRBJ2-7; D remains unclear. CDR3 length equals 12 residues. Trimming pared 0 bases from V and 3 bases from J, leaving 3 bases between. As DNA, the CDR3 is TGTGCCAGCAGTTTAGCAGGCTACGAGCAGTACTTC. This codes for CASSLAGYEQYF.

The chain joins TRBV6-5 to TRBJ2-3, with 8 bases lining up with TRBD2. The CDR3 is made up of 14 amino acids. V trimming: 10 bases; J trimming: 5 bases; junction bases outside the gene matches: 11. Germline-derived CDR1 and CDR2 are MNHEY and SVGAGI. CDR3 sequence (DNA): TGTGCCACCACTAGCGGACCCCTCGGAGATACGCAGTATTTT. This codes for CATTSGPLGDTQYF.

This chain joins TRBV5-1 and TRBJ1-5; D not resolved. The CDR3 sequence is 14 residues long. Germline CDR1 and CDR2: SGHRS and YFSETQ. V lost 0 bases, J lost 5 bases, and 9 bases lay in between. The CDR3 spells CASSLEGRDQPQHF. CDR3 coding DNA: TGCGCCAGCAGCTTGGAAGGGAGGGATCAGCCCCAGCATTTT.

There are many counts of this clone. The CDR3 is CSVAYGETQYF. The CDR3 coding sequence is TGCAGCGTTGCGTATGGAGAGACCCAGTACTTC. V and J are TRBV29-1 and TRBJ2-5, with D hard to call. The V end lost 4 bases, the J end lost 4 bases, and 7 bases lay between the germline ends. This CDR3 is built from 11 residues. Germline V CDR1 and CDR2: SQVTM, ANQGSEA. The whole variable domain, remainder taken from reference TRBV29-1 and TRBJ2-5, is SAVISQKPSRDICQRGTSLTIQCQVDSQVTMMFWYRQQPGQSLTLIATANQGSEATYESGFVIDKFPISRPNLTFSTLTVSNMSPEDSSIYLCSVAYGETQYFGPGTRLLVL.

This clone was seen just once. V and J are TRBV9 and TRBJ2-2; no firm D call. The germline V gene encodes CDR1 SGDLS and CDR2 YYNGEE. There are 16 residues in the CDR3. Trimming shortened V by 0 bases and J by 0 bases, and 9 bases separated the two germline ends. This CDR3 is CASSVEWAANTGELFF. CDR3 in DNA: TGTGCCAGCAGCGTAGAATGGGCCGCGAACACCGGGGAGCTGTTTTTT.

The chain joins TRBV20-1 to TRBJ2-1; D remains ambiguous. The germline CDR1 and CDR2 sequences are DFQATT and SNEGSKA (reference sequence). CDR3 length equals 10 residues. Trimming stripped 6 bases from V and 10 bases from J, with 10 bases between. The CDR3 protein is CSARPREQFF. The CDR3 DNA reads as TGCAGTGCCAGACCTCGGGAGCAGTTCTTC.

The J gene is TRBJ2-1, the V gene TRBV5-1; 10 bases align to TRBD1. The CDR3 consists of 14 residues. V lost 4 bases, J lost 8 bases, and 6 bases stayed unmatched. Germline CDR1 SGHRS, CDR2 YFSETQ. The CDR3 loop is CASSLGTGADEQFF. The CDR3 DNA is TGCGCCAGCAGCCTCGGGACAGGGGCCGATGAGCAGTTCTTC.

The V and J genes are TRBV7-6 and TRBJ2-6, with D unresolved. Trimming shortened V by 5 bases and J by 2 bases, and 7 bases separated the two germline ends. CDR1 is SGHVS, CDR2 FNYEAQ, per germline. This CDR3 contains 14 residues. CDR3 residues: CASSLGTGANVLTF. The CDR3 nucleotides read TGTGCCAGCAGCCTGGGGACTGGGGCCAACGTCCTGACTTTC.

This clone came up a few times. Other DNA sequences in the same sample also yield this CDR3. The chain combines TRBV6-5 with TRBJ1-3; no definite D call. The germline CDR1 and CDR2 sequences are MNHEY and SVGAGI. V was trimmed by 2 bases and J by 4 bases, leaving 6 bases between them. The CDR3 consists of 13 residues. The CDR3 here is CASSYGPGNTIYF. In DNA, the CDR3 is TGTGCCAGCAGTTACGGTCCCGGAAACACCATATATTTT.

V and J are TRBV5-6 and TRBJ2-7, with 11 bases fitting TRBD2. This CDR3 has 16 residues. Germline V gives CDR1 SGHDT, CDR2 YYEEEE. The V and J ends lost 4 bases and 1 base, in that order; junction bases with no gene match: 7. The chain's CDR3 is CASSPSLAGGSYEQYF. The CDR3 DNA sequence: TGTGCCAGCAGCCCGTCCCTAGCGGGAGGATCCTACGAGCAGTACTTC.

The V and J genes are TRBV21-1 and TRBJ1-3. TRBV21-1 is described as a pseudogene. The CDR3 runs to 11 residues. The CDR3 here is CASRTPGGEIF. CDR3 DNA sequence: TGTGCCAGCAGGACTCCGGGAGGCGAGATTTTT.

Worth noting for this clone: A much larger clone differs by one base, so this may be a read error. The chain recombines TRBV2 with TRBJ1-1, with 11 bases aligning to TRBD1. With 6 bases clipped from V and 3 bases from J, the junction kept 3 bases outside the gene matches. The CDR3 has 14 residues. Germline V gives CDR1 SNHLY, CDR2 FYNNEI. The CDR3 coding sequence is TGTGCCAGCAGCTCGGGACAGGGGGACACTGAAGCTTTCTTT. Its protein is CASSSGQGDTEAFF.

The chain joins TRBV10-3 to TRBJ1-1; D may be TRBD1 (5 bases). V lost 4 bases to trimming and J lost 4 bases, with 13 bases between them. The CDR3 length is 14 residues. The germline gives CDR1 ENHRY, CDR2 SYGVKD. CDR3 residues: CAISADGGGTEAFF. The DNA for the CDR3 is TGTGCCATCAGTGCAGACGGGGGAGGCACTGAAGCTTTCTTT.

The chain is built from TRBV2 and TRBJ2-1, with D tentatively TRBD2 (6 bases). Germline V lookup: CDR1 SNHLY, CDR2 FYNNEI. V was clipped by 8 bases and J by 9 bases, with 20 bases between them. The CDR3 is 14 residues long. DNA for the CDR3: TGTGCCAGCGCGGTGGGAGGTCTTTATAGTGAGCAGTTCTTC. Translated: CASAVGGLYSEQFF.

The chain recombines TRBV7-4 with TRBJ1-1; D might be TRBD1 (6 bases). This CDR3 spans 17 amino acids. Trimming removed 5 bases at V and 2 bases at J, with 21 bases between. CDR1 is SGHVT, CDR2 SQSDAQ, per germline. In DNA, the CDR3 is TGTGCCAGCAGCCCGGGGGGCAGAGTCGAAGAAAACACTGAAGCTTTCTTT. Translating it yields CASSPGGRVEENTEAFF.

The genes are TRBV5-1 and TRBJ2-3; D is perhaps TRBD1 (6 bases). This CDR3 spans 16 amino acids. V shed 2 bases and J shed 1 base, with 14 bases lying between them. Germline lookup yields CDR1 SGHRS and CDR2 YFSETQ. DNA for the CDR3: TGCGCCAGCAGCTTCCGGGACAAGGACCGCACAGATACGCAGTATTTT. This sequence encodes CASSFRDKDRTDTQYF.

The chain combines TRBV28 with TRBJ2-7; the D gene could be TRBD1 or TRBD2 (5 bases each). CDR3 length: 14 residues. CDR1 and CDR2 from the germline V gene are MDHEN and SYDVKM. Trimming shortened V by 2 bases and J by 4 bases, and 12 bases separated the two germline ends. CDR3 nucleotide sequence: TGTGCCAGCAGTTTACAGGGACCAGGGTACGAGCAGTACTTC. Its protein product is CASSLQGPGYEQYF.

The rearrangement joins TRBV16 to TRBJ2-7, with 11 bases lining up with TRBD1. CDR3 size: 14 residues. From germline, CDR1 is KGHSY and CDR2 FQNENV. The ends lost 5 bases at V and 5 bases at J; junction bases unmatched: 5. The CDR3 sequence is CASSKGTGGDEQYF. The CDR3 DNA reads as TGTGCCAGCAGCAAGGGGACAGGGGGGGACGAGCAGTACTTC.

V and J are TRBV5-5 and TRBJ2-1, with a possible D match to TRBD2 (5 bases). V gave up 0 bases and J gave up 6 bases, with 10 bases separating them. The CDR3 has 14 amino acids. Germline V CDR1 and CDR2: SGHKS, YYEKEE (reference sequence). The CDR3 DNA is TGTGCCAGCAGCTTGGACTCCACTAGCAATGAGCAGTTCTTC. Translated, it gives CASSLDSTSNEQFF. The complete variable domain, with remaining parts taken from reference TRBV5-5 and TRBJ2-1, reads DAGVTQSPTHLIKTRGQQVTLRCSPISGHKSVSWYQQVLGQGPQFIFQYYEKEERGRGNFPDRFSARQFPNYSSELNVNALLLGDSALYLCASSLDSTSNEQFFGPGTRLTVL.

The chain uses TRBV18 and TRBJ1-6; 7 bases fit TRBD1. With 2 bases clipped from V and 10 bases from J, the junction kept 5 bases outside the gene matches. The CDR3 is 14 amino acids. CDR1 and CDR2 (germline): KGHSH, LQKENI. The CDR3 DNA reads TGTGCCAGCTCACCAGACCAGGGGGTATCACCCCTCCACTTT. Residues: CASSPDQGVSPLHF. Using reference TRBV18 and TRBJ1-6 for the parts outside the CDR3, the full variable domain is NAGVMQNPRHLVRRRGQEARLRCSPMKGHSHVYWYRQLPEEGLKFMVYLQKENIIDESGMPKERFSAEFPKEGPSILRIQQVVRGDSAAYFCASSPDQGVSPLHFGNGTRLTVT.